This T cell receptor beta chain was captured in a study of shared clonotypes between healthy human individuals. Turning to the study itself: Every donor yielded three CD4 naive, three CD4 memory, two CD8 naive and one CD8 memory plate. Study findings and constraints: Only blood samples were collected, and tissue repertoires likely differ.

The length of the CDR3 is 13 residues. With 3 bases removed from V and 7 bases from J, the gap between germline ends came to 10 bases. The germline CDR1 and CDR2 sequences are SGDLS and YYNGEE. In the naive CD8 group, cells lacked CD45RO and were positively selected for CCR7, so terminally differentiated effector memory CD45RA+ cells were left out. All donors were Caucasian adults living in Nashville, Tennessee. A word on this clone: As yet, its antigen is unknown.

TCRdb's table, derived via immunoSEQ multiplex PCR, lists solely in-frame clones and lacks some. The sample has around 1.9 million clones, 80% to 95% seen once. The sequence was collected from a man aged 18 to 35 in good health. Some clones in this sample may be carry-over from other donors' samples. This chain links TRBV9 with TRBJ2-2, with a tentative D call TRBD2 (5 bases). The sample consisted of naive CD8+ T cells from PBMCs. The CDR3 reads CASSDGVGGELFF. The CDR3 coding sequence is TGTGCCAGCAGCGACGGGGTGGGCGGGGAGCTGTTTTTT. Variable domain in full (rest from reference TRBV9 and TRBJ2-2): DSGVTQTPKHLITATGQRVTLRCSPRSGDLSVYWYQQSLDQGLQFLIQYYNGEERAKGNILERFSAQQFPDLHSELNLSSLELGDSALYFCASSDGVGGELFFGEGSRLTVL.